This TCR beta chain was identified during a study of blood T cell repertoires in COVID-19 (dated by TCRdb to 2020 to 2022). Looking at the study overall: Samples from collaborators originated in the United States, Italy and Spain and spanned both the acute and convalescent phases of COVID-19. The material from the prospective study consisted of cDNA or gDNA derived from T cells, B-cell-depleted T cells, or PBMCs. Subjects who had been exposed to COVID-19, were actively infected with it, or had recovered from it provided the deeply sampled blood TCRbeta repertoires that made up the dataset. A freely available public database, intended as a resource for researchers studying the immune response to SARS-CoV-2, is where the repertoires were released. Samples were obtained from the ongoing ImmuneRACE study (first 160 participants) and from roughly 1,300 subjects provided by 6 global collaborators. Nearly every sample came with metadata listing a de-identified subject ID, COVID-19 status, age in years and sex. Where HLA class I and class II types were available, the types were taken from metadata supplied by the sample provider, not from assay-based typing. Broader findings and caveats from the paper: The quantity of clinical and demographic metadata differed by source and by participant and was supplied without curation.

The V end loses 2 bases and the J end loses 10 bases, and a stretch of 14 bases separates them. Via the germline V gene, CDR1 is MNHEY and CDR2 SVGAGI. Including cysteine and phenylalanine, the CDR3 has 13 amino acids. Just the 39-base CDR3 DNA is kept, in frame starting at base 1. In Seattle, one collaborating source enrolled patients while the infection was active and tracked those patients longitudinally over the course of disease. The collaborating institutions used their own protocols to collect whole blood in K2EDTA tubes. Collaborator samples were shipped for TCRbeta analysis as frozen whole blood, isolated PBMCs, or DNA extracted from either sample type. TCRbeta CDR3 regions were amplified from genomic DNA by means of the immunoSEQ Assay, a bias-controlled multiplex PCR. For the original study's pipeline: The number of nucleated cells in each sample was estimated from the amplification of reference gene primers within the assay. To quantify the absolute abundance of each unique TCRbeta CDR3 rearrangement, sequence reads were collapsed and filtered. For each sample, productive Simpson clonality was calculated as the square root of Simpson's diversity index across productive rearrangements. Not all clones reach the TCRdb copy of this immuneACCESS table, which keeps in-frame sequences only. Checked studies attribute under half of the gap to unresolved V genes and leave the rest unexplained. Clonal size and the V and J genes are those of that table, whereas D and trimming came from the DNA. Counted in this sample were 330,000 or so clones; around 90% of them appeared once. In total, the top ten clones hold more than 7.5% of the sample.

On this clone itself: No cognate antigen has been identified for it. No base quality information exists; no much larger clone differs at one position.

The rearranged chain carries TRBV6-5 and TRBJ1-1; a weak D assignment points to TRBD1 (5 bases agree). The clonotype was recovered from a man aged 30 to 45 with COVID-19, enrolled during active disease. Sequences were obtained from peripheral blood. The CDR3 protein sequence reads: CASSYNGGRVAFF. The DNA reads as follows: TGTGCCAGCAGTTACAACGGTGGCAGGGTAGCTTTCTTT.